These 32 T cell receptor beta chains were sequenced from one sample in a study of T cell responses to AZD1222 COVID-19 vaccine. Data came from immunoSEQ multiplex PCR; TCRdb stores just in-frame clones and leaves some out. In the table there are some 150,000 clones, under 95% of which are singletons. The material was peripheral blood, obtained on day 0 of AZD1222 vaccination. The receptors come from an adult in good health.

This clone was counted a few times. CDR3 amino acids: CASSFGNSYNEQFF. The CDR3 nucleotides are TGCGCCAGCAGCTTCGGAAACTCCTACAATGAGCAGTTCTTC. This chain uses TRBV5-1 with TRBJ2-1; D gene uncertain. Trimming shortened V by 2 bases and J by 0 bases, and 6 bases separated the two germline ends. CDR1 is SGHRS, CDR2 YFSETQ, per germline. The length of the CDR3 is 14 residues.

This sequence joins TRBV20-1 and TRBJ2-4; 7 nucleotides agree with TRBD1. Germline V gene sequence: CDR1 DFQATT, CDR2 SNEGSKA (reference sequence). The CDR3 extends over 13 amino acids. Trimming cost V 3 bases and J 14 bases; bases outside gene matches: 13. CDR3 sequence: CSASPRQGDLEYF. The CDR3 coding sequence is TGCAGTGCTAGTCCGAGACAGGGCGATCTTGAGTACTTC.

This chain connects TRBV3-1 (or the pseudogene TRBV3-2) to TRBJ1-2, with D possibly matching TRBD1 (6 bases). Trimming removed 1 base at V and 1 base at J, with 10 bases between. The CDR3 contains 15 residues. Germline loops: CDR1 LGHDT, CDR2 YNNKEL (reference sequence). Written as DNA, the CDR3 is TGTGCCAGCAGCCAAGGGGGCAGGGGTAACTATGGCTACACCTTC. It codes for CASSQGGRGNYGYTF.

This chain links TRBV24-1 with TRBJ2-7, with 8 bases lining up with TRBD1. The germline V gene encodes CDR1 KGHDR and CDR2 SFDVKD. CDR3 length: 16 residues. Trimming cost V 3 bases and J 0 bases; bases outside gene matches: 6. This CDR3 is CATSDPGQGFSYEQYF. The CDR3, as DNA: TGTGCCACCAGTGATCCCGGACAGGGTTTCTCCTACGAGCAGTACTTC.

V is TRBV3-1 (or the pseudogene TRBV3-2) and J is TRBJ2-7; D unclear. From germline, CDR1 is LGHDT and CDR2 YNNKEL (reference sequence). V lost 3 bases and J lost 3, with 6 bases in between. This CDR3 has 12 amino acids. The CDR3 sequence is CASSHLGYEQYF. The CDR3 DNA is TGTGCCAGCAGCCATCTTGGCTACGAGCAGTACTTC.

This clone was seen more than once but under ten times. This chain joins TRBV12-3 or TRBV12-4 and TRBJ2-7, with D unresolved. Trimming stripped 5 bases from V and 7 bases from J, with 12 bases between. The CDR3 length is 12 residues. The CDR3 spells CASSRPVGEQYF. CDR3 nucleotides: TGTGCCAGCAGTCGCCCCGTGGGAGAGCAGTACTTC.

This clone was found a few times. V gene TRBV7-3 combines with J gene TRBJ2-2, with a weak D call TRBD1 (5 bases). The CDR3 has 13 residues. Trimming cost V 5 bases and J 8 bases, with 12 bases left between them. The germline V gene encodes CDR1 SGHTA and CDR2 FQGTGA. This chain's CDR3 is CASSATGWGELFF. The CDR3 bases are TGTGCCAGCAGCGCCACAGGTTGGGGGGAGCTGTTTTTT.

The V gene is TRBV6-5, the J gene TRBJ2-7; 7 positions agree with TRBD1. Germline V lookup: CDR1 MNHEY, CDR2 SVGAGI. J gave up 3 bases and V 6 bases, and 8 bases lay outside the gene matches. This CDR3 has 14 residues. This CDR3 reads CASRLGQIHYEQYF. The CDR3 DNA is TGTGCCAGCAGGCTGGGACAGATCCACTACGAGCAGTACTTC.

This clone was counted between two and nine times. This chain connects TRBV6-5 to TRBJ1-1; the D gene is possibly TRBD1 (6 bases). The germline V and J ends were trimmed by 6 bases and 1 base, with 15 bases remaining between them. CDR3 length: 15 residues. Germline V gene sequence: CDR1 MNHEY, CDR2 SVGAGI. The CDR3 loop is CASRLQMDRNTEAFF. The CDR3 nucleotides read TGTGCCAGCAGACTCCAAATGGACAGGAACACTGAAGCTTTCTTT.

This chain links TRBV7-3 with TRBJ1-2; D is unclear. Germline CDR1 and CDR2: SGHTA and FQGTGA. CDR3 length: 14 residues. Trimming cost V 3 bases and J 8 bases, with 16 bases left between them. CDR3 in DNA: TGTGCCAGCAGCTTTCTCCCTGGGAGGGAAGGCTACACCTTC. This encodes CASSFLPGREGYTF.

The chain has TRBV28 and TRBJ1-4, with unresolved D. Germline V CDR1 and CDR2: MDHEN, SYDVKM. The V gene lost 5 bases and the J gene lost 6 bases, with 13 bases spanning the gap. The CDR3 runs to 14 residues. The CDR3 coding sequence is TGTGCCAGCAGTCCCGCGGGGATGGATGAAAAACTGTTTTTT. Its translation: CASSPAGMDEKLFF.

The chain employs TRBV11-3 and TRBJ2-2; D unresolved. Trimming shortened V by 4 bases and J by 0 bases, and 12 bases separated the two germline ends. This CDR3 has 16 amino acids. Germline-derived CDR1 and CDR2 are SGHNT and YENEEA. CDR3 loop: CASSSQRGANTGELFF. In DNA form, the CDR3 reads TGTGCCAGCAGCTCCCAACGTGGGGCGAACACCGGGGAGCTGTTTTTT. Full variable domain (missing parts from reference TRBV11-3 and TRBJ2-2): EAGVVQSPRYKIIEKKQPVAFWCNPISGHNTLYWYLQNLGQGPELLIRYENEEAVDDSQLPKDRFSAERLKGVDSTLKIQPAELGDSAVYLCASSSQRGANTGELFFGEGSRLTVL.

The chain carries TRBV2 and TRBJ1-5, with 7 positions matching TRBD1. Germline loops: CDR1 SNHLY, CDR2 FYNNEI. CDR3 length equals 14 residues. Trimming removed 6 bases from V and 4 bases from J; junction bases left unmatched: 6. The chain's CDR3 is CASRGDSGNQPQHF. CDR3 DNA sequence: TGTGCCAGCAGGGGGGACAGTGGTAATCAGCCCCAGCATTTT.

The chain recombines TRBV2 with TRBJ1-5; D not resolved. Trimming took off 4 bases at V and 1 base at J, with 5 bases between the two ends. The CDR3 contains 13 residues. Germline V lookup: CDR1 SNHLY, CDR2 FYNNEI. Here the CDR3 reads CASSVESNQPQHF. CDR3 in DNA: TGTGCCAGCAGTGTAGAAAGCAATCAGCCCCAGCATTTT.

The chain uses TRBV6-5 and TRBJ1-2; a possible D gene is TRBD1 (5 bases). Germline V gene lookup returns CDR1 MNHEY and CDR2 SVGAGI. V was cut by 3 bases and J by 5 bases, with 13 bases left in between. This CDR3 is built from 14 residues. The CDR3 sequence is CASSYDPGHYGYTF. The CDR3 DNA is TGTGCCAGCAGTTATGACCCAGGACATTATGGCTACACCTTC.

The chain uses TRBV11-2 and TRBJ1-1, with D hard to call. Looked up from germline, CDR1 is SGHAT and CDR2 is FQNNGV. There are 13 residues in the CDR3. V lost 5 bases and J 3 bases, leaving 10 bases between the germline ends. CDR3 bases: TGTGCCAGCAGCCCTGGGCGTGACACTGAAGCTTTCTTT. Translating it yields CASSPGRDTEAFF.

This chain links TRBV4-1 with TRBJ2-7; 9 nucleotides align to TRBD1. The CDR3 runs to 14 residues. V lost 4 bases to trimming and J lost 1 base; unmatched junction nucleotides: 2. Germline CDR1 MGHRA, CDR2 YSYEKL. This CDR3 reads CASSPGTGSYEQYF. The CDR3 nucleotides read TGCGCCAGCAGCCCGGGGACAGGGTCCTACGAGCAGTACTTC.

The chain uses TRBV12-3 or TRBV12-4 and TRBJ1-6, with D maybe TRBD1 (5 bases). V shed 6 bases and J shed 10 bases, with 13 bases lying between them. The CDR3 has 13 amino acids. The DNA for the CDR3 is TGTGCCAGCAGCTCCGACAGTTACTCACCCCTCCACTTT. The encoded protein is CASSSDSYSPLHF.

The CDR3 is CASSSTSSSGNTIYF. CDR3 DNA sequence: TGTGCCAGCAGCTCAACTTCAAGCTCTGGAAACACCATATATTTT. The chain combines TRBV9 with TRBJ1-3; D uncertain. Germline CDR1 and CDR2: SGDLS and YYNGEE. The CDR3 contains 15 residues. Trimming shortened V by 4 bases and J by 0 bases, and 11 bases separated the two germline ends.

Written as DNA, the CDR3 is TGTGCCAGCAGCTTGGTATGGGGGGCTACTAGCTCCTACAATGAGCAGTTCTTC. It encodes CASSLVWGATSSYNEQFF. V gene TRBV5-8 combines with J gene TRBJ2-1, with D tentatively TRBD1 or TRBD2 (6 bases each). V gave up 0 bases and J gave up 0 bases, with 16 bases separating them. CDR1 and CDR2 (germline): SGHTS, YDEGEE. This CDR3 has 18 residues.

This chain uses TRBV5-6 with TRBJ2-1, with 13 bases aligning to TRBD2. This CDR3 is built from 16 residues. V lost 2 bases to trimming and J lost 13 bases; unmatched junction nucleotides: 12. Germline CDR1 is SGHDT and CDR2 is YYEEEE. The CDR3 nucleotides are TGTGCCAGCAGCTTTAGGACTAGCGGGAGTCCCACAGTCCAGTTCTTC. It is translated as CASSFRTSGSPTVQFF.

The V gene is TRBV20-1, the J gene TRBJ2-1; the D is unclear. This CDR3 region has 14 residues. Germline CDR1 DFQATT, CDR2 SNEGSKA (reference sequence). The germline V and J ends were trimmed by 3 bases and 5 bases, with 14 bases remaining between them. The CDR3 coding sequence is TGCAGTGCTAGTGTAGCCGCAAGCCACAATGAGCAGTTCTTC. Protein sequence: CSASVAASHNEQFF.

The rearrangement links TRBV7-9 to TRBJ1-4; 9 bases map to TRBD1. Germline values: CDR1 SEHNR, CDR2 FQNEAQ (reference sequence). V was clipped by 1 base and J by 5 bases; unmatched bases: 2. CDR3 length: 15 residues. CDR3 coding DNA: TGTGCCAGCAGCTTAGGGGGGACAGGGAATGAAAAACTGTTTTTT. This gives the protein CASSLGGTGNEKLFF.

The chain has TRBV9 and TRBJ2-5; D perhaps matches TRBD2 (5 bases). Per the germline V gene, CDR1 is SGDLS and CDR2 is YYNGEE. V dropped 3 bases and J dropped 5 bases, with 14 bases sitting between them. The CDR3 contains 14 residues. Here the CDR3 DNA reads TGTGCCAGCAGCGCAACTCCGAGGGAGGAGACCCAGTACTTC. Residues: CASSATPREETQYF. The whole variable domain, remainder taken from reference TRBV9 and TRBJ2-5, is DSGVTQTPKHLITATGQRVTLRCSPRSGDLSVYWYQQSLDQGLQFLIQYYNGEERAKGNILERFSAQQFPDLHSELNLSSLELGDSALYFCASSATPREETQYFGPGTRLLVL.

The V and J genes are TRBV6-5 and TRBJ2-5, with TRBD1 matching over 8 bases. J was trimmed by 4 bases and V by 5 bases; bases with no gene match: 9. The CDR3 runs 15 residues. Looked up from germline, CDR1 is MNHEY and CDR2 is SVGAGI. The CDR3 nucleotides are TGTGCCAGCAGTACAGGGGGAAGTTGGGGAGAGACCCAGTACTTC. It is translated as CASSTGGSWGETQYF.

The chain uses TRBV12-5 and TRBJ1-3; D remains unclear. V was shortened by 5 bases and J by 4 bases, with 12 bases between the two germline ends. The CDR3 has 14 residues. Germline CDR1 is LGHNT and CDR2 is FRNRAP. This chain's CDR3 is CASGPGVVGNTIYF. In nucleotides, the CDR3 is TGTGCTAGTGGTCCCGGGGTAGTCGGAAACACCATATATTTT.

This clone was counted a single time. The V and J genes are TRBV5-6 and TRBJ1-2, with TRBD1 matching 7 bases. V shed 6 bases, J shed 7 bases, and the junction held 9 bases outside the gene matches. The germline CDR1 and CDR2 sequences are SGHDT and YYEEEE. The CDR3 extends over 13 amino acids. CDR3 DNA sequence: TGTGCCAGCAATCCTCGAGGGGGCACTGGCTACACCTTC. Translation: CASNPRGGTGYTF.

A single count supports this clone. The chain's CDR3 is CASSLAFRGNTEAFF. The CDR3 coding sequence is TGCGCCAGCAGCTTGGCCTTTAGGGGGAACACTGAAGCTTTCTTT. This chain uses TRBV5-1 with TRBJ1-1, with D possibly matching TRBD1 (5 bases). The V end was cut by 0 bases, the J end by 1 base, with 10 bases between. Germline loops: CDR1 SGHRS, CDR2 YFSETQ. This CDR3 is built from 15 residues.

The chain recombines TRBV3-1 (or the pseudogene TRBV3-2) with TRBJ2-3, with TRBD2 matching over 8 bases. The CDR3 has 15 amino acids. The V segment lost 3 bases and the J segment 1 base; nucleotides outside the gene matches: 3. CDR1 is LGHDT, CDR2 YNNKEL, per germline (reference sequence). CDR3 sequence (DNA): TGTGCCAGCAGCCACAAAGCGGGAGGCACAGATACGCAGTATTTT. Its translation: CASSHKAGGTDTQYF.

The chain is built from TRBV5-1 and TRBJ2-5; TRBD1 matches 10 bases. Per the germline V gene, CDR1 is SGHRS and CDR2 is YFSETQ. J was trimmed by 5 bases and V by 4 bases; bases with no gene match: 11. The CDR3 runs 16 residues. The DNA of the CDR3 is TGCGCCAGCAGCCCGGGACAGGGGTCCTTGGGGGAGACCCAGTACTTC. Its protein is CASSPGQGSLGETQYF.

The rearrangement links TRBV20-1 to TRBJ2-5; weak D call: TRBD2 (6 bases). Looked up from germline, CDR1 is DFQATT and CDR2 is SNEGSKA (reference sequence). V gave up 3 bases and J gave up 4 bases, with 6 bases separating them. This CDR3 comprises 11 residues. The CDR3 bases are TGCAGTGCTAGGGGAGGAGAGACCCAGTACTTC. It specifies CSARGGETQYF.

The chain has TRBV18 and TRBJ2-2; no definite D call. The V end was cut by 1 base, the J end by 4 bases, with 13 bases between. Per germline, CDR1 KGHSH and CDR2 LQKENI. CDR3 size: 16 residues. CDR3 residues: CASSPLRAPGTGELFF. CDR3 in DNA: TGTGCCAGCTCACCACTACGGGCGCCTGGCACCGGGGAGCTGTTTTTT.